This passage covers 12 T cell receptor beta chains from one sample sequenced in a study of cytomegalovirus exposure and HLA in healthy donors. Data came from immunoSEQ multiplex PCR; TCRdb stores just in-frame clones and leaves some out. Among about 140,000 clones, approximately 86% were seen once, and the ten largest hold 7.9%. The sample consisted of PBMCs. The receptor source for this set is a woman aged 18 to 35 in good health and CMV-seropositive.

The chain employs TRBV6-1 and TRBJ2-7, with a tentative D call TRBD1 (6 bases). Germline lookup yields CDR1 MNHNS and CDR2 SASEGT. The CDR3 totals 13 residues. With 5 bases removed from V and 7 bases from J, the gap between germline ends came to 15 bases. The CDR3 loop is CASSQGLKGEQYF. The CDR3 region has the DNA TGTGCCAGCAGTCAGGGGTTAAAGGGGGAGCAGTACTTC.

This chain links TRBV7-2 with TRBJ2-1; 9 nucleotides match TRBD2. The V and J ends lost 5 bases and 13 bases, in that order; junction bases with no gene match: 9. The CDR3 runs 13 residues. Germline CDR1 and CDR2: SGHTA and FQGNSA. The CDR3 DNA follows: TGTGCCAGCAGCGGAGGAAGCGGGAGGCTACAGTTCTTC. Its translation: CASSGGSGRLQFF.

This chain uses TRBV28 with TRBJ2-3, with 8 bases that match TRBD1. CDR3 length: 16 amino acids. V trimming: 1 base; J trimming: 2 bases; junction bases outside the gene matches: 5. Germline lookup yields CDR1 MDHEN and CDR2 SYDVKM. The CDR3 nucleotides read TGTGCCAGCAGTTTATCAGGACAGGGCTTCACAGATACGCAGTATTTT. Protein sequence: CASSLSGQGFTDTQYF.

CDR3 in amino acids: CASSPSDGIEQYF. Here the CDR3 DNA reads TGCGCCAGCAGCCCCAGCGACGGGATCGAGCAGTACTTC. This chain uses TRBV4-3 with TRBJ2-7; D may be TRBD2 (5 bases). Germline loops: CDR1 LGHNA, CDR2 YSLEER. The CDR3 covers 13 residues. The V end was cut by 4 bases, the J end by 6 bases, with 13 bases between.

The chain joins TRBV4-1 to TRBJ2-3, with 15 bases that match TRBD2. The CDR3 contains 16 residues. Germline V gene data show CDR1 as MGHRA and CDR2 as YSYEKL. After removal of 4 bases from V and 3 bases from J, the junction contained 2 bases not matched to a gene. The CDR3 DNA follows: TGCGCCAGCAGCCCCGGGACTAGCGGGAGGACAGATACGCAGTATTTT. It specifies CASSPGTSGRTDTQYF.

CDR3 loop: CASAVAGWREAFF. The CDR3 region has the DNA TGCGCCAGCGCTGTTGCGGGGTGGAGGGAAGCTTTCTTT. This chain links TRBV4-1 with TRBJ1-1; D not certain. The CDR3 spans 13 residues. The germline V gene has CDR1 MGHRA and CDR2 YSYEKL. Trimming stripped 8 bases from V and 8 bases from J, with 18 bases between.

This chain joins TRBV19 and TRBJ2-5; 11 bases agree with TRBD2. Germline V gene lookup returns CDR1 LNHDA and CDR2 SQIVND (reference sequence). V shed 1 base and J 5 bases; nucleotides not matched to a gene: 9. This CDR3 has 17 amino acids. The DNA for the CDR3 is TGTGCCAGTAGTATAGGGATAGCGGGAGGGCTGGGCGAGACCCAGTACTTC. This translates into CASSIGIAGGLGETQYF.

The rearrangement links TRBV19 to TRBJ2-7; TRBD2 aligns across 9 bases. The CDR3 has 15 amino acids. V shed 6 bases, J shed 5 bases, and the junction held 11 bases outside the gene matches. Germline V gene data show CDR1 as LNHDA and CDR2 as SQIVND (reference sequence). The CDR3 here is CASSFLSGSNDEQYF. As DNA, the CDR3 is TGTGCCAGTAGCTTTCTTAGCGGGAGTAACGACGAGCAGTACTTC. The entire variable domain, with the rest obtained from reference TRBV19 and TRBJ2-7, is as follows: DGGITQSPKYLFRKEGQNVTLSCEQNLNHDAMYWYRQDPGQGLRLIYYSQIVNDFQKGDIAEGYSVSREKKESFPLTVTSAQKNPTAFYLCASSFLSGSNDEQYFGPGTRLTVT.

This chain connects TRBV6-1 to TRBJ2-2, with a tentative D call TRBD1 (6 bases). Germline CDR1 is MNHNS and CDR2 is SASEGT. V lost 4 bases, J lost 4 bases, and 19 bases lay in between. This CDR3 comprises 17 residues. DNA for the CDR3: TGTGCCAGCAGTGTAGGCAGGGGAAGTTTGAGCACCGGGGAGCTGTTTTTT. It codes for CASSVGRGSLSTGELFF.

The gene calls are TRBV28 and TRBJ2-1; D is uncertain. This CDR3 has 14 residues. Germline CDR1 reads MDHEN; CDR2 reads SYDVKM. V was shortened by 3 bases and J by 3 bases, with 9 bases between the two germline ends. As DNA, the CDR3 is TGTGCCAGCAGTTTGACACCCCTCTACAATGAGCAGTTCTTC. Protein: CASSLTPLYNEQFF.

This chain connects TRBV2 to TRBJ1-5; 7 nucleotides line up with TRBD1. V lost 6 bases and J lost 3; bases outside the gene matches: 5. Germline V gives CDR1 SNHLY, CDR2 FYNNEI. There are 14 residues in the CDR3. The CDR3 here is CASSPDRNNQPQHF. Written as DNA, the CDR3 is TGTGCCAGCAGCCCGGACAGGAACAATCAGCCCCAGCATTTT.

The chain joins TRBV5-1 to TRBJ1-1; D perhaps matches TRBD1 (5 bases). Germline V CDR1 and CDR2: SGHRS, YFSETQ. The length of the CDR3 is 14 residues. Between the trimmed V and J ends, which lost 6 bases and 1 base, there was a span of 13 bases. Here the CDR3 reads CASTKTVGNTEAFF. DNA of the CDR3: TGCGCCAGCACCAAGACAGTTGGGAACACTGAAGCTTTCTTT.